This T cell receptor beta chain was retrieved from a study of cytomegalovirus exposure and HLA in healthy donors. Study-level points and caveats: Per a prior analysis, the majority of TCR beta V segments were productive roughly 87% or roughly 30% of the time. Cytomegalovirus association was listed for about 160 TCR beta chains.

On this clone: Its cognate antigen is unknown.

With 0 bases clipped from V and 4 bases from J, the junction kept 4 bases outside the gene matches. This CDR3 has 15 residues. Germline V CDR1 and CDR2: SGHRS, YFSETQ. With 60 Vbeta and 13 Jbeta primers, the PCR was carried out. Original data processing: Counted up in a later analysis, unique TCR beta chains came to some 80 million, with about 9.9 million shared. Profiling relied on immunoSEQ multiplex PCR, and the TCRdb table lists in-frame clones only, not all of them. Clone size and V and J calls were adopted from that table, with D and trimming inferred from the DNA. The sample yields 220,000 or so clones, approximately 78% seen once.

Sequencing was carried out using PBMCs. The rearrangement uses TRBV5-1 and TRBJ2-1; TRBD2 agrees at 7 bases. This TCR was sampled from a middle-aged woman in good health and CMV-seronegative. CDR3 bases: TGCGCCAGCAGCTTGGTTTCTAGCGGATACAATGAGCAGTTCTTC. Amino acids: CASSLVSSGYNEQFF. Using reference TRBV5-1 and TRBJ2-1 for the parts outside the CDR3, the full variable domain is KAGVTQTPRYLIKTRGQQVTLSCSPISGHRSVSWYQQTPGQGLQFLFEYFSETQRNKGNFPGRFSGRQFSNSRSEMNVSTLELGDSALYLCASSLVSSGYNEQFFGPGTRLTVL.